The 28 T cell receptor beta chains given below trace back to one sample, sequenced in a study of cytomegalovirus exposure and HLA in healthy donors. Assay used: immunoSEQ multiplex PCR; TCRdb lists only in-frame clones, some missing. Of approximately 190,000 clones listed, roughly 80% were seen once; the top ten hold about 7%. The sequenced sample was PBMCs. The receptor source for this set is a man aged 18-30 years in good health and CMV-seropositive.

The J gene is TRBJ2-3, the V gene TRBV27; tentative D call: TRBD1 (6 bases). From germline, CDR1 is MNHEY and CDR2 SMNVEV (reference sequence). This CDR3 contains 15 residues. The V and J ends lost 5 bases and 4 bases respectively, with 16 bases between them. This CDR3 reads CASSGSTGEADTQYF. The CDR3 DNA follows: TGTGCCAGCAGTGGATCGACAGGCGAGGCAGATACGCAGTATTTT.

The chain uses TRBV18 and TRBJ2-7; maybe TRBD2 (5 bases). This CDR3 spans 12 amino acids. Trimming pared 6 bases from V and 3 bases from J, leaving 9 bases between. The V gene's germline CDR1 is KGHSH and CDR2 LQKENI. The CDR3 spells CASSRDRYEQYF. The DNA of the CDR3 is TGTGCCAGCTCGAGGGATCGCTACGAGCAGTACTTC.

The chain recombines TRBV9 with TRBJ2-3; 8 bases align to TRBD2. Per the germline V gene, CDR1 is SGDLS and CDR2 is YYNGEE. This CDR3 region has 16 residues. Losses at the gene ends were 0 bases for V and 2 bases for J; bases not matched to a gene: 5. CDR3 amino acids: CASSVAAGGNTDTQYF. The CDR3 DNA reads as TGTGCCAGCAGCGTAGCTGCGGGAGGAAACACAGATACGCAGTATTTT. Supplemented by reference TRBV9 and TRBJ2-3, the full variable domain reads DSGVTQTPKHLITATGQRVTLRCSPRSGDLSVYWYQQSLDQGLQFLIQYYNGEERAKGNILERFSAQQFPDLHSELNLSSLELGDSALYFCASSVAAGGNTDTQYFGPGTRLTVL.

The chain links TRBV2 to TRBJ2-3; D remains ambiguous. The germline V gene has CDR1 SNHLY and CDR2 FYNNEI. Trimming shortened V by 3 bases and J by 4 bases, and 14 bases separated the two germline ends. The length of the CDR3 is 15 residues. CDR3: CASSDPAETPDTQYF. The CDR3 DNA is TGTGCCAGCAGTGACCCCGCGGAGACTCCAGATACGCAGTATTTT.

The chain couples TRBV6-5 to TRBJ2-1, with TRBD2 matching over 8 bases. V dropped 6 bases and J dropped 6; count of bases not matched to a gene: 10. This CDR3 spans 15 amino acids. Germline CDR1 reads MNHEY; CDR2 reads SVGAGI. CDR3 DNA sequence: TGTGCCAGCAGGCGGGGGGTGGAGGGCAGCAATGAGCAGTTCTTC. This codes for CASRRGVEGSNEQFF.

CDR3 protein: CASSTGGLTEAFF. The CDR3 bases are TGTGCCAGCAGTACAGGGGGTTTGACTGAAGCTTTCTTT. The rearrangement links TRBV28 to TRBJ1-1; 8 nucleotides align to TRBD1. The germline V gene has CDR1 MDHEN and CDR2 SYDVKM. V shed 5 bases, J shed 5 bases, and the junction held 4 bases outside the gene matches. CDR3 length: 13 amino acids.

The chain employs TRBV11-3 and TRBJ2-2; TRBD2 matches at 11 bases. With V trimmed by 4 bases and J by 6 bases, 7 bases remained unmatched. The CDR3 runs 16 residues. The V gene's germline CDR1 is SGHNT and CDR2 YENEEA. For the CDR3, the DNA is TGTGCCAGCAGCTCGGGACTAGCGGAACCTTCCGGGGAGCTGTTTTTT. Translated, it gives CASSSGLAEPSGELFF. The full variable domain, in which reference TRBV11-3 and TRBJ2-2 provide the parts outside the CDR3, is EAGVVQSPRYKIIEKKQPVAFWCNPISGHNTLYWYLQNLGQGPELLIRYENEEAVDDSQLPKDRFSAERLKGVDSTLKIQPAELGDSAVYLCASSSGLAEPSGELFFGEGSRLTVL.

This chain connects TRBV7-2 to TRBJ2-7; a weak D match, TRBD1 (7 bases). V gave up 6 bases and J gave up 4 bases, with 22 bases separating them. This CDR3 spans 16 amino acids. Germline lookup yields CDR1 SGHTA and CDR2 FQGNSA. The CDR3 region has the DNA TGTGCCAGCAGTTCTCCCGCGGGGACAGCCCTATACGAGCAGTACTTC. Translation gives CASSSPAGTALYEQYF.

The chain carries TRBV30 and TRBJ1-5; D gene uncertain. The CDR3 has 15 residues. Germline lookup yields CDR1 GTSNPN and CDR2 SVGIG (reference sequence). V dropped 1 base and J dropped 1 base, with 11 bases sitting between them. The CDR3, as DNA: TGTGCCTGGAGTGAAGGAGGATGGAGCAATCAGCCCCAGCATTTT. Its protein product is CAWSEGGWSNQPQHF.

The DNA for the CDR3 is TGTGCCGGGACTAGCGGGAGATTAAACACCGGGGAGCTGTTTTTT. Protein sequence: CAGTSGRLNTGELFF. The V and J genes are TRBV9 and TRBJ2-2, with 14 positions matching TRBD2. Germline CDR1 is SGDLS and CDR2 is YYNGEE. J was trimmed by 2 bases and V by 10 bases; bases with no gene match: 4. The CDR3 sequence is 15 residues long.

The V and J genes are TRBV6-5 and TRBJ2-1; 7 bases are shared with TRBD2. V lost 0 bases, J lost 8 bases, and 7 bases stayed unmatched. CDR1 is MNHEY and CDR2 is SVGAGI in the germline V gene. The CDR3 consists of 15 residues. The CDR3 DNA reads TGTGCCAGCAGTTACTCGGGGACTAACTCCTATGAGCAGTTCTTC. The encoded protein is CASSYSGTNSYEQFF.

The chain is built from TRBV28 and TRBJ2-2; 13 bases line up with TRBD2. After removal of 5 bases from V and 4 bases from J, the junction contained 19 bases not matched to a gene. The CDR3 covers 21 residues. Per the germline V gene, CDR1 is MDHEN and CDR2 is SYDVKM. The CDR3 DNA follows: TGTGCCAGCAGTCCCGCCCGAAGGACTAGCGGGAGATACGGTGGCACCGGGGAGCTGTTTTTT. As protein: CASSPARRTSGRYGGTGELFF.

The chain joins TRBV7-9 to TRBJ2-3, with D uncertain. Germline V gene data show CDR1 as SEHNR and CDR2 as FQNEAQ (reference sequence). This CDR3 comprises 13 residues. V lost 5 bases and J 0 bases, leaving 6 bases between the germline ends. As DNA, the CDR3 is TGTGCCAGCAGCCCCCCTAGCACAGATACGCAGTATTTT. This gives the protein CASSPPSTDTQYF.

A few counts support this clone. This chain connects TRBV28 to TRBJ1-5, with TRBD1 identical over 7 bases. V was clipped by 6 bases and J by 6 bases; unmatched bases: 11. Germline V gene data show CDR1 as MDHEN and CDR2 as SYDVKM. The CDR3 runs 15 residues. In DNA, the CDR3 is TGTGCCAGCAGCCCTCTGACAGGGTCACGTCAGCCCCAGCATTTT. Translating it yields CASSPLTGSRQPQHF.

This clone came up many times. The chain employs TRBV9 and TRBJ2-3; no reliable D call. Trimming removed 0 bases from V and 4 bases from J, with 6 bases in between. Germline CDR1 reads SGDLS; CDR2 reads YYNGEE. There are 13 residues in the CDR3. The CDR3 nucleotides read TGTGCCAGCAGCGTAGATACAGCAGATACGCAGTATTTT. Its protein product is CASSVDTADTQYF.

This clone has just a few counts. V usage is TRBV28 and J usage is TRBJ2-3; 7 bases align to TRBD2. Germline V gene lookup returns CDR1 MDHEN and CDR2 SYDVKM. The CDR3 spans 15 residues. V was clipped by 6 bases and J by 0 bases; unmatched bases: 6. CDR3 nucleotide sequence: TGTGCCAGCAGGAGGGAGGGCCCTAGCACAGATACGCAGTATTTT. Protein: CASRREGPSTDTQYF.

V and J are TRBV27 and TRBJ2-7, with 11 bases that match TRBD1. CDR1 is MNHEY, CDR2 SMNVEV, per germline (reference sequence). V was clipped by 7 bases and J by 11 bases; unmatched bases: 13. The CDR3 contains 14 residues. CDR3 region: CASNEGTGGAPEYF. The CDR3 nucleotides are TGTGCCAGCAATGAAGGGACAGGGGGTGCCCCGGAGTACTTC.

This chain uses TRBV27 with TRBJ2-5; D possibly corresponds to TRBD2 (5 bases). The CDR3 spans 15 residues. Germline-derived CDR1 and CDR2 are MNHEY and SMNVEV (reference sequence). Trimming stripped 6 bases from V and 2 bases from J, with 16 bases between. For the CDR3, the DNA is TGTGCCAGCAGGCCCATGTTAGGAGGTCAAGAGACCCAGTACTTC. It codes for CASRPMLGGQETQYF.

Only a few counts were recorded for this clone. The same CDR3 also results from other DNA sequences found in this sample. This chain joins TRBV19 and TRBJ2-2; no definite D call. V shed 0 bases and J shed 1 base, with 6 bases lying between them. Germline V gene data show CDR1 as LNHDA and CDR2 as SQIVND (reference sequence). The CDR3 covers 15 residues. The CDR3 DNA follows: TGTGCCAGTAGTATAGATCCTTGGAACACCGGGGAGCTGTTTTTT. This codes for CASSIDPWNTGELFF.

This chain joins TRBV6-5 and TRBJ2-3; 8 bases map to TRBD2. The CDR3 totals 15 residues. Germline loops: CDR1 MNHEY, CDR2 SVGAGI. V lost 0 bases, J lost 6 bases, and 5 bases stayed unmatched. CDR3 in amino acids: CASSYSRRGGDTQYF. The CDR3 DNA is TGTGCCAGCAGTTACTCAAGACGGGGGGGGGATACGCAGTATTTT.

The chain carries TRBV5-1 and TRBJ2-7; 7 bases match TRBD1. J lost 5 bases, V lost 4 bases, and 9 bases had no gene match. The CDR3 has 14 residues. In germline, CDR1 is SGHRS, CDR2 YFSETQ. The CDR3 here is CASSTGQTNNEQYF. The CDR3 DNA reads TGCGCCAGCAGCACGGGACAGACTAACAACGAGCAGTACTTC.

This chain links TRBV7-2 with TRBJ2-5; TRBD1 matches at 9 bases. The CDR3 consists of 17 residues. Per germline, CDR1 SGHTA and CDR2 FQGNSA. J gave up 3 bases and V 5 bases, and 13 bases lay outside the gene matches. CDR3 in amino acids: CASSPHLGQGGEETQYF. In DNA, the CDR3 is TGTGCCAGCAGCCCCCATCTGGGACAGGGAGGGGAAGAGACCCAGTACTTC.

This clone was recorded once. This chain joins TRBV28 and TRBJ1-1, with D perhaps TRBD1 (6 bases). In germline, CDR1 is MDHEN, CDR2 SYDVKM. V dropped 6 bases and J dropped 12 bases, with 20 bases sitting between them. The CDR3 totals 13 residues. This CDR3 is CASRPSLGGRSFF. In DNA, the CDR3 is TGTGCCAGCAGACCCAGCCTCGGGGGGCGATCTTTCTTT. Complete variable domain (other parts from reference TRBV28 and TRBJ1-1): DVKVTQSSRYLVKRTGEKVFLECVQDMDHENMFWYRQDPGLGLRLIYFSYDVKMKEKGDIPEGYSVSREKKERFSLILESASTNQTSMYLCASRPSLGGRSFFGQGTRLTVV.

The V call is TRBV4-2, the J call TRBJ2-2; 8 bases match TRBD2. V gave up 0 bases and J gave up 0 bases; unmatched junction bases: 3. The germline gives CDR1 LGHNA, CDR2 YNFKEQ. The CDR3 extends over 17 amino acids. The CDR3 here is CASSQETSATNTGELFF. The CDR3 DNA sequence: TGTGCCAGCAGCCAAGAGACTAGCGCAACGAACACCGGGGAGCTGTTTTTT.

The gene calls are TRBV25-1 and TRBJ2-7; the D gene is possibly TRBD2 (7 bases). V lost 6 bases to trimming and J lost 5 bases, with 14 bases between them. Germline V gene sequence: CDR1 MGHDK, CDR2 SYGVNS. The CDR3 is made up of 13 amino acids. CDR3 sequence: CASRPQGRDEQYF. CDR3 coding DNA: TGTGCCAGCAGACCTCAGGGGAGGGACGAGCAGTACTTC.

This chain links TRBV30 with TRBJ1-1; 11 nucleotides agree with TRBD1. This CDR3 region has 14 residues. The germline V gene has CDR1 GTSNPN and CDR2 SVGIG (reference sequence). V was clipped by 3 bases and J by 4 bases; unmatched bases: 4. CDR3 in amino acids: CAWSLDRGRTEAFF. The CDR3 DNA follows: TGTGCCTGGAGCCTGGACAGGGGGCGCACTGAAGCTTTCTTT.

This chain connects TRBV27 to TRBJ2-7; a weak D match, TRBD1 (6 bases). Germline CDR1 reads MNHEY; CDR2 reads SMNVEV (reference sequence). The CDR3 totals 17 residues. V shed 0 bases and J shed 5 bases, with 20 bases lying between them. The CDR3 DNA follows: TGTGCCAGCAGTTTATCAGAAGGGACACCTCCCCTCCACGAGCAGTACTTC. Translating gives CASSLSEGTPPLHEQYF.

This clone was counted once. The CDR3 DNA follows: TGTGCCAGCAGCAATAGCGGGGGATACAATGAGCAGTTCTTC. The encoded protein is CASSNSGGYNEQFF. V and J are TRBV11-3 and TRBJ2-1; 9 nucleotides agree with TRBD2. V was pared by 5 bases and J by 4 bases, with 3 bases of the junction left unmatched. CDR3 length: 14 residues. Germline CDR1 and CDR2: SGHNT and YENEEA.